Listed here is a single TCR beta chain. This CDR3 is built from 17 residues. V shed 7 bases, J shed 3 bases, and the junction held 11 bases outside the gene matches. The germline CDR1 and CDR2 sequences are MNHEY and SMNVEV (reference sequence). Measured with immunoSEQ multiplex PCR; TCRdb has only the in-frame clones, and not every one. The sample consists of 65,000 to 75,000 clones, 80% to 90% of them appearing once. This sample is part of a study of OX40 agonist ivuxolimab in advanced cancers. On the study more broadly: Among those enrolled, mean age was about 62 years (range roughly 20 to 85) and less than 90% were male. Of the participants, approximately 44% had some prior anti-PD-1, anti-PD-L1 or anti-CTLA-4 therapy, which was allowed. Three patients got partial responses; one had hepatocellular carcinoma and two had cutaneous melanoma.

This receptor was taken from an adult with an advanced solid tumor such as melanoma, head and neck, liver or kidney cancer. The chain carries TRBV27 and TRBJ2-2; 10 bases line up with TRBD1. This sample comprised CD4+ or CD8+ T cells sorted from blood, obtained in a trial of the OX40 agonist ivuxolimab. The CDR3 DNA reads as TGTGCCAGCACCTCCGGGACAGGGGCTACCCACACCGGGGAGCTGTTTTTT. Protein: CASTSGTGATHTGELFF.